The next 29 T cell receptor beta chains were all read from a single sample in a study of response to subunit inactivated influenza vaccine. TCRdb used MiXCR to reprocess the RT-PCR reads, holding one entry per CDR3 protein. Of a few hundred thousand distinct CDR3 sequences in the sample, 11% to 15% are singletons; the top ten hold 11%. The sample here was PBMCs from blood, taken less than 13 days after vaccination. Receptor source: a man between 50 and 59 years old who received an inactivated influenza vaccine.

This clonotype was seen repeatedly, ten times or more. The rearrangement joins TRBV11-2 to TRBJ2-7; the match to TRBD2 covers 8 bases. V was pared by 4 bases and J by 3 bases, with 20 bases of the junction left unmatched. This CDR3 contains 19 residues. The germline V gene has CDR1 SGHAT and CDR2 FQNNGV. The CDR3 region is CASSSHRGTAGTSLYEQYF. The CDR3 DNA reads as TGTGCCAGCAGCTCGCACCGTGGGACGGCCGGGACTAGTCTCTACGAGCAGTACTTC.

This clonotype was seen a handful of times. The CDR3 sequence is CAWTFGEAGELFF. CDR3 DNA sequence: TGTGCCTGGACCTTCGGAGAGGCAGGGGAGCTGTTTTTT. V and J are TRBV30 and TRBJ2-2; D is uncertain. Trimming took 4 bases from V and 8 from J, leaving 14 bases between them. There are 13 residues in the CDR3. Germline CDR1 and CDR2: GTSNPN and SVGIG (reference sequence). The full variable domain, with the rest looked up from reference TRBV30 and TRBJ2-2, is SQTIHQWPATLVQPVGSPLSLECTVEGTSNPNLYWYRQAAGRGLQLLFYSVGIGQISSEVPQNLSASRPQDRQFILSSKKLLLSDSGFYLCAWTFGEAGELFFGEGSRLTVL.

This clonotype was seen only a few times. V is TRBV28 and J is TRBJ1-2; D is possibly TRBD1 (6 bases). The CDR3 is made up of 16 amino acids. The germline V gene has CDR1 MDHEN and CDR2 SYDVKM. Trimming removed 6 bases at V and 4 bases at J, with 21 bases between. The CDR3 coding sequence is TGTGCCAGCAGCCGAAGATCCGGGGGGCCGGGCTATGGCTACACCTTC. Encoded protein: CASSRRSGGPGYGYTF.

The chain has TRBV10-2 and TRBJ2-5, with TRBD2 matching 11 bases. The CDR3 has 15 residues. Germline V gene sequence: CDR1 WSHSY, CDR2 SAAADI. After removal of 7 bases from V and 4 bases from J, the junction contained 8 bases not matched to a gene. CDR3 amino acids: CASNPTSGVVETQYF. Here the CDR3 DNA reads TGCGCCAGCAACCCGACTAGCGGGGTAGTAGAGACCCAGTACTTC.

The V gene is TRBV9, the J gene TRBJ2-7; D possibly corresponds to TRBD1 (5 bases). Germline CDR1 SGDLS, CDR2 YYNGEE. The CDR3 extends over 15 amino acids. Deletions cut 0 bases from V and 5 bases from J, with 15 bases between. CDR3 sequence (DNA): TGTGCCAGCAGCGTAGGGCCAGGGTATGGTGACGAGCAGTACTTC. Encoded protein: CASSVGPGYGDEQYF.

The chain links TRBV4-1 to TRBJ2-3; 12 nucleotides match TRBD2. The CDR3 is 18 residues long. Germline V lookup: CDR1 MGHRA, CDR2 YSYEKL. The V and J ends lost 4 bases and 1 base, in that order; junction bases with no gene match: 9. The CDR3: CASSLLKLAGGRTDTQYF. CDR3 sequence (DNA): TGCGCCAGCAGCCTACTAAAACTAGCGGGGGGACGCACAGATACGCAGTATTTT.

This clonotype was seen many times. The chain carries TRBV9 and TRBJ2-2, with TRBD1 matching 9 bases. Germline CDR1 SGDLS, CDR2 YYNGEE. With 4 bases clipped from V and 8 bases from J, the junction kept 9 bases outside the gene matches. This CDR3 comprises 15 residues. As DNA, the CDR3 is TGTGCCAGCAGCCCCCACTACAGGGGGCTGGGGGAGCTGTTTTTT. Amino acid sequence: CASSPHYRGLGELFF.

A single count supports this clonotype. The V and J genes are TRBV14 and TRBJ1-6; a weak D match, TRBD1 (6 bases). From germline, CDR1 is SGHDN and CDR2 FVKESK. This CDR3 is built from 17 residues. Trimming shortened V by 1 base and J by 5 bases, and 15 bases separated the two germline ends. The CDR3 is CASSQGVWGADNSPLHF. CDR3 coding DNA: TGTGCCAGCAGCCAAGGAGTCTGGGGGGCGGATAATTCACCCCTCCACTTT.

The CDR3 DNA reads TGTGCCAGCAGCTTAGTGGATGGAAAGTATCAGCCCCAGCATTTT. Its protein product is CASSLVDGKYQPQHF. This rearrangement joins TRBV7-2 to TRBJ1-5, with D unclear. Trimming stripped 1 base from V and 5 bases from J, with 12 bases between. Germline V gives CDR1 SGHTA, CDR2 FQGNSA. The length of the CDR3 is 15 residues. Full variable domain (outside the CDR3, taken from reference TRBV7-2 and TRBJ1-5): GAGVSQSPSNKVTEKGKDVELRCDPISGHTALYWYRQSLGQGLEFLIYFQGNSAPDKSGLPSDRFSAERTGGSVSTLTIQRTQQEDSAVYLCASSLVDGKYQPQHFGDGTRLSIL.

The table lists this clonotype with a few counts. The rearrangement links TRBV7-9 to TRBJ1-6; weak D call: TRBD1 (5 bases). Germline V gene data show CDR1 as SEHNR and CDR2 as FQNEAQ (reference sequence). This CDR3 is 15 amino acids long. V was clipped by 5 bases and J by 7 bases, with 15 bases between them. The CDR3 here is CASSVEGLRNSPLHF. The DNA of the CDR3 is TGTGCCAGCAGCGTGGAGGGGCTTCGGAATTCACCCCTCCACTTT.

This clonotype has only a few counts. The chain is built from TRBV11-2 and TRBJ2-2, with a possible D match to TRBD1 (6 bases). This CDR3 has 18 amino acids. V was trimmed by 4 bases and J by 1 base, leaving 19 bases between them. Germline CDR1 reads SGHAT; CDR2 reads FQNNGV. DNA for the CDR3: TGTGCCAGCAGCTCGACCGTTCTCCGGGACAAGAACACCGGGGAGCTGTTTTTT. Its protein product is CASSSTVLRDKNTGELFF.

This clonotype has only a few counts. V is TRBV29-1 and J is TRBJ2-7; 7 bases are shared with TRBD1. Losses at the gene ends were 4 bases for V and 3 bases for J; bases not matched to a gene: 6. CDR1 is SQVTM and CDR2 is ANQGSEA in the germline V gene. This CDR3 is 13 amino acids long. The CDR3, as DNA: TGCAGCGTTGCCGGGACAGTTAGCTACGAGCAGTACTTC. Residues: CSVAGTVSYEQYF.

V is TRBV2 and J is TRBJ2-7; possible D gene TRBD2, 5 bases. V gave up 4 bases and J gave up 0 bases, with 16 bases separating them. The germline gives CDR1 SNHLY, CDR2 FYNNEI. The CDR3 runs 16 residues. The DNA of the CDR3 is TGTGCCAGCAGTGGTTTCGGCGTCCGGGACTCCTACGAGCAGTACTTC. Its protein is CASSGFGVRDSYEQYF.

V and J are TRBV20-1 and TRBJ2-5, with 9 nucleotides matching TRBD2. V lost 3 bases, J lost 5 bases, and 7 bases stayed unmatched. Germline CDR1 is DFQATT and CDR2 is SNEGSKA (reference sequence). This CDR3 has 14 amino acids. The CDR3 sequence is CSASSRGREETQYF. In DNA form, the CDR3 reads TGCAGTGCTAGCTCTCGCGGGAGGGAGGAGACCCAGTACTTC.

This clonotype has a handful of counts. The V gene is TRBV27, the J gene TRBJ2-3, with D perhaps given as TRBD1 or TRBD2 (5 bases each). This CDR3 is built from 16 residues. V was shortened by 9 bases and J by 2 bases, with 21 bases between the two germline ends. Germline assignment: CDR1 MNHEY and CDR2 SMNVEV (reference sequence). For the CDR3, the DNA is TGTGCCAGTTCCGAAAGGGACCCGAGGGCCACAGATACGCAGTATTTT. It yields the protein CASSERDPRATDTQYF.

This CDR3 reads CAISERSEFPVGYTF. CDR3 nucleotide sequence: TGTGCCATCAGTGAACGGAGCGAGTTCCCGGTTGGCTACACCTTC. This sequence joins TRBV10-3 and TRBJ1-2; D remains unclear. V dropped 3 bases and J dropped 7 bases, with 18 bases sitting between them. The CDR3 consists of 15 residues. The germline CDR1 and CDR2 sequences are ENHRY and SYGVKD.

This rearrangement joins TRBV29-1 to TRBJ2-7; 7 bases fit TRBD1. The end of the DNA aligns better with TRBJ2-1, so the J call may be wrong. CDR1 is SQVTM, CDR2 ANQGSEA, per germline. CDR3 size: 11 residues. CDR3 amino acids: CSATGTYEQFF. In DNA, the CDR3 is TGCAGCGCGACAGGGACCTACGAGCAGTTCTTC.

Notes on this clonotype: A clone one base away is much larger, so this may be a read error. The chain employs TRBV12-3 or TRBV12-4 and TRBJ1-2; no firm D call. The CDR3 runs to 13 residues. The CDR3: CASRQSTNDGYTF. Here the CDR3 DNA reads TGTGCCAGCAGACAGAGCACTAACGATGGCTACACCTTC.

V usage is TRBV7-2 and J usage is TRBJ2-3; tentative D call: TRBD2 (5 bases). Germline V gene lookup returns CDR1 SGHTA and CDR2 FQGNSA. V was clipped by 5 bases and J by 4 bases, with 22 bases between them. The CDR3 spans 17 residues. The CDR3 DNA reads TGTGCCAGCAGCCCAGCGCAACTCTCCCTGCGGGCAGATACGCAGTATTTT. Translating gives CASSPAQLSLRADTQYF.

The chain is built from TRBV5-1 and TRBJ1-4; weak D call: TRBD1 (6 bases). Germline V gene lookup returns CDR1 SGHRS and CDR2 YFSETQ. The CDR3 runs to 13 residues. The V end lost 3 bases, the J end lost 11 bases, and 14 bases lay between the germline ends. The CDR3 coding sequence is TGCGCCAGCAGCTCAACAGGGTTCGGGAAACTGTTTTTT. Translation gives CASSSTGFGKLFF.

This chain uses TRBV28 with TRBJ1-5; 7 bases map to TRBD1. V shed 7 bases and J 6 bases; nucleotides not matched to a gene: 12. This CDR3 contains 15 residues. Germline CDR1 MDHEN, CDR2 SYDVKM. The CDR3 spells CASNPPTGTGQPQHF. CDR3 nucleotides: TGTGCCAGCAACCCCCCGACAGGGACTGGTCAGCCCCAGCATTTT.

The sample holds a few counts of this clonotype. The genes are TRBV7-2 and TRBJ1-4; TRBD1 aligns across 7 bases. CDR1 and CDR2 from the germline V gene are SGHTA and FQGNSA. The CDR3 covers 14 residues. V gave up 3 bases and J gave up 12 bases; unmatched junction bases: 10. The CDR3 loop is CASSFSDRRGELFF. Here the CDR3 DNA reads TGTGCCAGCAGCTTTTCGGACAGGCGGGGTGAACTGTTTTTT.

This clonotype has a count of ten or more. The V call is TRBV7-2, the J call TRBJ1-6; 7 bases align to TRBD1. The CDR3 is made up of 14 amino acids. CDR1 SGHTA and CDR2 FQGNSA come from the germline V gene. V lost 1 base and J lost 10; bases outside the gene matches: 4. This chain's CDR3 is CASSLDRGWSPLHF. The CDR3 DNA is TGTGCCAGCAGCTTAGACAGGGGTTGGTCACCCCTCCACTTT.

This clonotype appeared a few times. This rearrangement joins TRBV5-1 to TRBJ2-1, with no clear D. V was shortened by 0 bases and J by 6 bases, with 10 bases between the two germline ends. The V gene's germline CDR1 is SGHRS and CDR2 YFSETQ. The CDR3 spans 14 residues. CDR3: CASSLGVISNEQFF. CDR3 DNA: TGCGCCAGCAGCTTGGGTGTAATTTCCAATGAGCAGTTCTTC.

The rearrangement links TRBV21-1 to TRBJ1-5. TRBV21-1 is noted as a pseudogene. The CDR3 is 19 amino acids. The CDR3 nucleotides are TGTGCCAGCAGCCCACGGCCGGAAAGAGGCGTTTGCCGCAATCAGCCCCAGCATTTT. This codes for CASSPRPERGVCRNQPQHF.

This rearrangement joins TRBV20-1 to TRBJ2-3, with D possibly being TRBD1 (5 bases). Germline V gene sequence: CDR1 DFQATT, CDR2 SNEGSKA (reference sequence). The ends were cut back, 3 bases at V and 3 bases at J, with 7 bases in the middle. The CDR3 runs to 12 residues. Here the CDR3 DNA reads TGCAGTGCTAGCCACAGGACAGATACGCAGTATTTT. Its protein is CSASHRTDTQYF.

V is TRBV11-2 and J is TRBJ1-1; 7 positions match TRBD1. After removal of 3 bases from V and 0 bases from J, the junction contained 10 bases not matched to a gene. CDR1 and CDR2 (germline): SGHAT, FQNNGV. The CDR3 spans 17 residues. The CDR3 DNA reads as TGTGCCAGCAGCTTTACATCAGGGGGTAGGATGAACACTGAAGCTTTCTTT. Amino acids: CASSFTSGGRMNTEAFF.

The CDR3 DNA sequence: TGCAGTGCTAGAGATCTGGGTACTAGCGGGAGTTTTTCCTACAATGAGCAGTTCTTC. Translation: CSARDLGTSGSFSYNEQFF. This chain uses TRBV20-1 with TRBJ2-1; TRBD2 matches at 11 bases. The CDR3 consists of 19 residues. Losses at the gene ends were 0 bases for V and 1 base for J; bases not matched to a gene: 11. The germline V gene encodes CDR1 DFQATT and CDR2 SNEGSKA (reference sequence).

This clonotype came up a few times. V and J are TRBV3-1 and TRBJ1-1; possible D gene TRBD1, 6 bases. The germline V and J ends were trimmed by 5 bases and 6 bases, with 19 bases remaining between them. Germline V CDR1 and CDR2: LGHDT, YNNKEL (reference sequence). The CDR3 length is 15 residues. The CDR3 sequence is CASSAKSQGKPEAFF. DNA of the CDR3: TGTGCCAGCAGCGCGAAGTCACAGGGTAAACCTGAAGCTTTCTTT.